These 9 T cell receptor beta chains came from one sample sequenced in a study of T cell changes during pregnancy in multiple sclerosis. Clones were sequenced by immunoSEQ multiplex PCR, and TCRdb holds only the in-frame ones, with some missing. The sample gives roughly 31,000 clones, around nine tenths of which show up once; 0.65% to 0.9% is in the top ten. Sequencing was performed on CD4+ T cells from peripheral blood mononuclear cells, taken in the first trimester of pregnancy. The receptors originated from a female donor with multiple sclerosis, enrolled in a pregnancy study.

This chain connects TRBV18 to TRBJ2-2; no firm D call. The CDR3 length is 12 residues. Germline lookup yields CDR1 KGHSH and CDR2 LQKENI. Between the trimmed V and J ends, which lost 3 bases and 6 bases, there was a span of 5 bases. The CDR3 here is CASSPSAGELFF. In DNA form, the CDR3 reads TGTGCCAGCTCACCCTCGGCCGGGGAGCTGTTTTTT.

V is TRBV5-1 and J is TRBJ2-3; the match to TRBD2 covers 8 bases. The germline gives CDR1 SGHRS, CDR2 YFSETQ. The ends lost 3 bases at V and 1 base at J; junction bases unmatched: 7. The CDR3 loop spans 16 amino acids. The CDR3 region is CASSSRVRGGTDTQYF. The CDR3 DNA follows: TGCGCCAGCAGCTCGAGGGTGCGGGGGGGCACAGATACGCAGTATTTT. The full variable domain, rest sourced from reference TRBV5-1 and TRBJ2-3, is KAGVTQTPRYLIKTRGQQVTLSCSPISGHRSVSWYQQTPGQGLQFLFEYFSETQRNKGNFPGRFSGRQFSNSRSEMNVSTLELGDSALYLCASSSRVRGGTDTQYFGPGTRLTVL.

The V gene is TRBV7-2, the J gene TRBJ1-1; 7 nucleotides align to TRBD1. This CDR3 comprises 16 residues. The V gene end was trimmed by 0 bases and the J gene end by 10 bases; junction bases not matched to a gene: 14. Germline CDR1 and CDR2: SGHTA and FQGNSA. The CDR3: CASSLARRAGGASAFF. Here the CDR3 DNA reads TGTGCCAGCAGCTTAGCGCGTCGCGCAGGGGGAGCCTCAGCTTTCTTT.

The CDR3, as DNA: TGTGCCAGCAGCGACCAAGGGGTCACTGAAGCTTTCTTT. Protein sequence: CASSDQGVTEAFF. The V and J genes are TRBV7-9 and TRBJ1-1; tentatively, D is TRBD1 (5 bases). The CDR3 sequence is 13 residues long. Germline V gene lookup returns CDR1 SEHNR and CDR2 FQNEAQ (reference sequence). V lost 5 bases, J lost 4 bases, and 11 bases lay in between.

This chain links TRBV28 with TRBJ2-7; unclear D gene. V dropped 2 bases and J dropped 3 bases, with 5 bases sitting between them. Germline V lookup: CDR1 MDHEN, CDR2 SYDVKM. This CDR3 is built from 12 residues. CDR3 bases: TGTGCCAGCAGTTTAGGAGACTACGAGCAGTACTTC. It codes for CASSLGDYEQYF.

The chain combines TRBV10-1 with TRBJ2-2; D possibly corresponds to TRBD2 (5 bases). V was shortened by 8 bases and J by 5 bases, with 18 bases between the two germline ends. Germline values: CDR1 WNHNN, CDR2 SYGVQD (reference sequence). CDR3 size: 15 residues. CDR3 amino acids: CASGLWAYATGELFF. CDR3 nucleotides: TGCGCCAGCGGACTCTGGGCGTATGCGACCGGGGAGCTGTTTTTT.

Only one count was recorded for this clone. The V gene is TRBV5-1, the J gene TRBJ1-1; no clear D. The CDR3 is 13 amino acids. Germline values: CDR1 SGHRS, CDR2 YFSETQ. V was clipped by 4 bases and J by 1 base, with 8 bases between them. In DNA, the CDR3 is TGCGCCAGCAGCATTCCAGAGAACACTGAAGCTTTCTTT. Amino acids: CASSIPENTEAFF. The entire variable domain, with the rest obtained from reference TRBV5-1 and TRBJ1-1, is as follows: KAGVTQTPRYLIKTRGQQVTLSCSPISGHRSVSWYQQTPGQGLQFLFEYFSETQRNKGNFPGRFSGRQFSNSRSEMNVSTLELGDSALYLCASSIPENTEAFFGQGTRLTVV.

The CDR3 spells CASRTGGTEAFF. DNA for the CDR3: TGTGCCAGCAGGACAGGGGGCACTGAAGCTTTCTTT. The V call is TRBV28, the J call TRBJ1-1, with 9 bases fitting TRBD1. Trimming removed 6 bases from V and 4 bases from J; junction bases left unmatched: 0. CDR3 length equals 12 residues. Germline V gene data show CDR1 as MDHEN and CDR2 as SYDVKM.

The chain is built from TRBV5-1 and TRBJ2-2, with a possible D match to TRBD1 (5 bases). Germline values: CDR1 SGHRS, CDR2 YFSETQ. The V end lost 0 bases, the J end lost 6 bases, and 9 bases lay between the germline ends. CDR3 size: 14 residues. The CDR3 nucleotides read TGCGCCAGCAGCTTGGTAGGGGCAGCCGGGGAGCTGTTTTTT. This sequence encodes CASSLVGAAGELFF.